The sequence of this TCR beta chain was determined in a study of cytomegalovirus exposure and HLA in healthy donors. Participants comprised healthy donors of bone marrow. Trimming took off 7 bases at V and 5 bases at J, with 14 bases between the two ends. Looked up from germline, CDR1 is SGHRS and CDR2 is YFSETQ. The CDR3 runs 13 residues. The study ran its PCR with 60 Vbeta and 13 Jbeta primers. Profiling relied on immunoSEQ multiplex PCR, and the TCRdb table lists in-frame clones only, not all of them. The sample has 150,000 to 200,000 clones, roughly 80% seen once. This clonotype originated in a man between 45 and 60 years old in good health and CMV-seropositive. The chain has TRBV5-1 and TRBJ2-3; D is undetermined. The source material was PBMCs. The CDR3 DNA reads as TGCGCCAGCCGCGTTTCGGTTCTAGATACGCAGTATTTT. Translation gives CASRVSVLDTQYF.